Each of the 31 T cell receptor beta chains below was sequenced from the same sample in a study of identical twins. TCRdb independently ran MiXCR on the 5' RACE reads; one entry per CDR3 protein. Of 200,000 to 250,000 distinct CDR3 sequences listed, roughly 7% were seen once; the top ten hold roughly 3.6%. These sequences were also reported in another study, on yellow fever vaccine responses in identical twins.

The specimen was memory (CD45RO+) T cells sorted from blood. The receptors here all came from a woman aged 18-29 years in good health.

This chain joins TRBV20-1 and TRBJ1-2, with 8 bases lining up with TRBD1. V lost 3 bases and J lost 6; bases outside the gene matches: 0. CDR1 DFQATT and CDR2 SNEGSKA come from the germline V gene (reference sequence). The CDR3 contains 11 residues. For the CDR3, the DNA is TGCAGTGCTAGGACAGGGGATGGCTACACCTTC. It encodes CSARTGDGYTF.

This clonotype was detected a few times. The chain joins TRBV29-1 to TRBJ2-1; 7 bases are a match to TRBD2. Losses at the gene ends were 2 bases for V and 4 bases for J; bases not matched to a gene: 8. The CDR3 consists of 15 residues. Germline V gene sequence: CDR1 SQVTM, CDR2 ANQGSEA. CDR3 sequence: CSVERAGVTYNEQFF. In DNA, the CDR3 is TGCAGCGTTGAACGGGCGGGGGTGACATACAATGAGCAGTTCTTC.

The chain carries TRBV21-1 and TRBJ2-3; the table's TRBD1 call for D was not verified on the DNA. TRBV21-1 is a recognized pseudogene. This CDR3 region has 17 residues. The chain's CDR3 is CASSKGGGSAPGDTQYF. The DNA for the CDR3 is TGTGCCAGCAGCAAGGGGGGCGGGTCCGCTCCTGGGGATACGCAGTATTTT.

This clonotype was seen ten or more times. This chain joins TRBV20-1 and TRBJ2-3; 9 nucleotides line up with TRBD2. The CDR3 is 14 amino acids. Germline V lookup: CDR1 DFQATT, CDR2 SNEGSKA (reference sequence). Trimming at V came to 5 bases and at J to 2 bases, leaving 5 bases not matched to a gene. CDR3 protein: CSAVSGSPTDTQYF. The CDR3 bases are TGCAGTGCTGTTAGCGGGAGCCCCACAGATACGCAGTATTTT.

This clonotype was counted ten times or more. J is TRBJ1-2 and V is TRBV7-8; 8 nucleotides line up with TRBD1. The CDR3 is 17 residues long. The germline CDR1 and CDR2 sequences are SGHVS and FQNEAQ. V shed 4 bases and J 4 bases; nucleotides not matched to a gene: 14. CDR3 amino acids: CASSSSPQGAEGYGYTF. CDR3 DNA sequence: TGTGCCAGCAGCTCCAGCCCTCAGGGGGCTGAGGGCTATGGCTACACCTTC.

The sample holds many counts of this clonotype. The chain employs TRBV4-1 and TRBJ1-2; 7 nucleotides match TRBD1. V trimming: 6 bases; J trimming: 8 bases; junction bases outside the gene matches: 6. The CDR3 has 12 amino acids. Germline values: CDR1 MGHRA, CDR2 YSYEKL. Here the CDR3 DNA reads TGCGCCAGCAGTTTGACAGGGAGCGGCTACACCTTC. It yields the protein CASSLTGSGYTF.

This clonotype came up many times. V is TRBV12-3 or TRBV12-4 and J is TRBJ2-2, with 8 nucleotides matching TRBD2. Losses at the gene ends were 4 bases for V and 5 bases for J; bases not matched to a gene: 6. CDR3 length: 15 amino acids. CDR3 protein: CASSSFAGGTGELFF. In DNA form, the CDR3 reads TGTGCCAGCAGTTCTTTTGCGGGAGGTACCGGGGAGCTGTTTTTT.

This clonotype was found a few times. This chain connects TRBV14 to TRBJ2-7; no definite D call. CDR1 SGHDN and CDR2 FVKESK come from the germline V gene. Trimming cost V 1 base and J 2 bases, with 9 bases left between them. The CDR3 covers 14 residues. CDR3 region: CASSQGQLPYEQYF. In DNA, the CDR3 is TGTGCCAGCAGCCAAGGCCAGTTACCCTACGAGCAGTACTTC.

The chain joins TRBV20-1 to TRBJ1-6, with a weak D call TRBD1 (5 bases). Deletions cut 4 bases from V and 6 bases from J, with 13 bases between. CDR1 is DFQATT and CDR2 is SNEGSKA in the germline V gene (reference sequence). This CDR3 is 14 amino acids long. In nucleotides, the CDR3 is TGCAGTGCTAAGGCAGGGACCCTTAATTCACCCCTCCACTTT. Translation gives CSAKAGTLNSPLHF.

This clonotype was detected a few times. The rearrangement joins TRBV11-2 to TRBJ1-1; TRBD1 is a possible D gene (6 bases). Per germline, CDR1 SGHAT and CDR2 FQNNGV. V lost 2 bases and J lost 0, with 19 bases in between. This CDR3 spans 18 amino acids. In nucleotides, the CDR3 is TGTGCCAGCAGCTTAAGGATGCTGACAGGTTCCATGAACACTGAAGCTTTCTTT. This sequence encodes CASSLRMLTGSMNTEAFF.

J is TRBJ2-1 and V is TRBV5-1, with 15 bases fitting TRBD2. Germline lookup yields CDR1 SGHRS and CDR2 YFSETQ. The length of the CDR3 is 19 residues. V was clipped by 2 bases and J by 0 bases; unmatched bases: 6. CDR3 nucleotide sequence: TGCGCCAGCAGCTTTTTCGGACTAGCGGGGGGGAGCTCCTACAATGAGCAGTTCTTC. This codes for CASSFFGLAGGSSYNEQFF. Complete variable domain (other parts from reference TRBV5-1 and TRBJ2-1): KAGVTQTPRYLIKTRGQQVTLSCSPISGHRSVSWYQQTPGQGLQFLFEYFSETQRNKGNFPGRFSGRQFSNSRSEMNVSTLELGDSALYLCASSFFGLAGGSSYNEQFFGPGTRLTVL.

In this sample, this clonotype turned up many times. The gene calls are TRBV5-1 and TRBJ2-4; D could derive from TRBD1 or TRBD2 (5 bases each). Per germline, CDR1 SGHRS and CDR2 YFSETQ. Deletions cut 0 bases from V and 0 bases from J, with 7 bases between. There are 15 residues in the CDR3. The CDR3 nucleotides are TGCGCCAGCAGCTTGGGAGGGGTAGCCAAAAACATTCAGTACTTC. Residues: CASSLGGVAKNIQYF.

This clonotype was observed a handful of times. V gene TRBV24-1 combines with J gene TRBJ1-4; a weak D match, TRBD1 (5 bases). V lost 6 bases and J 4 bases, leaving 8 bases between the germline ends. The CDR3 totals 13 residues. Germline lookup yields CDR1 KGHDR and CDR2 SFDVKD. CDR3 sequence reads: CATSPGLNEKLFF. The CDR3 DNA follows: TGTGCCACCAGTCCGGGACTTAATGAAAAACTGTTTTTT.

The sample holds many counts of this clonotype. The chain recombines TRBV6-5 with TRBJ1-1; possible D gene TRBD1, 6 bases. V lost 2 bases and J lost 5, with 12 bases in between. Germline CDR1 MNHEY, CDR2 SVGAGI. The CDR3 is 14 amino acids. CDR3 in amino acids: CASSYKGGSTEAFF. The DNA of the CDR3 is TGTGCCAGCAGTTACAAGGGGGGAAGTACTGAAGCTTTCTTT.

This clonotype was detected only a few times. In DNA, the CDR3 is TGCAGCGTTGAAAGTCCAGCGGGAGATGCCTACAATGAGCAGTTCTTC. Translation gives CSVESPAGDAYNEQFF. The chain uses TRBV29-1 and TRBJ2-1; 8 bases agree with TRBD2. Germline CDR1 reads SQVTM; CDR2 reads ANQGSEA. The trim removed 2 bases at V and 2 bases at J, leaving 8 bases unmatched. CDR3 length: 16 amino acids.

At least ten counts were recorded for this clonotype. The chain carries TRBV7-9 and TRBJ1-1; the D gene is possibly TRBD1 (6 bases). The V gene lost 1 base and the J gene lost 3 bases, with 9 bases spanning the gap. The CDR3 length is 14 residues. Per germline, CDR1 SEHNR and CDR2 FQNEAQ (reference sequence). The CDR3 bases are TGTGCCAGCAGCTTAGGACAGGTCGACACTGAAGCTTTCTTT. Amino acid sequence: CASSLGQVDTEAFF.

This clonotype was observed a handful of times. V gene TRBV20-1 combines with J gene TRBJ2-2; 11 bases are shared with TRBD1. The CDR3 spans 18 residues. The V segment lost 0 bases and the J segment 3 bases; nucleotides outside the gene matches: 9. Germline lookup yields CDR1 DFQATT and CDR2 SNEGSKA (reference sequence). CDR3 residues: CSARDEVGQGADTGELFF. Here the CDR3 DNA reads TGCAGTGCTAGAGATGAAGTCGGACAGGGGGCTGACACCGGGGAGCTGTTTTTT.

This clonotype turned up a few times. J is TRBJ2-1 and V is TRBV3-1, with 7 positions matching TRBD2. After removal of 0 bases from V and 10 bases from J, the junction contained 9 bases not matched to a gene. The CDR3 spans 15 residues. Germline V gives CDR1 LGHDT, CDR2 YNNKEL (reference sequence). CDR3 residues: CASSQDIKNGGEQFF. As DNA, the CDR3 is TGTGCCAGCAGCCAAGATATCAAGAACGGGGGGGAGCAGTTCTTC.

This clonotype was seen many times. The chain has TRBV29-1 and TRBJ2-3; 10 positions agree with TRBD2. The CDR3 loop spans 13 amino acids. Unmatched junction bases numbered 0, after V lost 6 bases and J lost 0 bases. Germline values: CDR1 SQVTM, CDR2 ANQGSEA. For the CDR3, the DNA is TGCAGCGTGACTAGCGGGAGCACAGATACGCAGTATTTT. The encoded protein is CSVTSGSTDTQYF.

This clonotype was counted many times. V and J are TRBV5-1 and TRBJ2-6; D may be TRBD1 (5 bases). Trimming removed 3 bases from V and 0 bases from J, with 7 bases in between. The CDR3 is 15 amino acids. The germline V gene encodes CDR1 SGHRS and CDR2 YFSETQ. CDR3 amino acids: CASSSDNSGANVLTF. In DNA form, the CDR3 reads TGCGCCAGCAGCTCGGACAACTCTGGGGCCAACGTCCTGACTTTC.

The rearrangement joins TRBV5-4 to TRBJ2-3; 12 bases are a match to TRBD2. The CDR3 spans 17 residues. Trimming removed 4 bases from V and 1 base from J; junction bases left unmatched: 7. In germline, CDR1 is SGHNT, CDR2 YYREEE (reference sequence). The CDR3 sequence is CASSTRLAGARTDTQYF. The CDR3 DNA sequence: TGTGCCAGCAGCACTAGACTAGCGGGGGCCCGCACAGATACGCAGTATTTT.

The CDR3 DNA reads as TGTGCCAGCAGCTTAGGGCCACGCGACTACGAGCAGTACGTC. Translating gives CASSLGPRDYEQYV. The rearrangement uses TRBV7-2 and TRBJ2-7; D call uncertain. Looked up from germline, CDR1 is SGHTA and CDR2 is FQGNSA. There are 14 residues in the CDR3. The V end was cut by 1 base, the J end by 3 bases, with 10 bases between.

The chain combines TRBV5-8 with TRBJ2-7, with D perhaps matching TRBD2 (6 bases). V was shortened by 4 bases and J by 3 bases, with 11 bases between the two germline ends. The CDR3 has 13 amino acids. Germline assignment: CDR1 SGHTS and CDR2 YDEGEE. The CDR3 sequence: CASSRDSIYEQYF. Written as DNA, the CDR3 is TGTGCCAGCAGCAGGGACTCAATCTACGAGCAGTACTTC.

The CDR3 bases are TGTGCCAGCAGTGCCGGACAGGGGAGCGGGGAGCTGTTTTTT. The encoded protein is CASSAGQGSGELFF. The chain joins TRBV6-4 to TRBJ2-2; 9 bases are a match to TRBD1. The CDR3 loop spans 14 amino acids. V was clipped by 4 bases and J by 7 bases; unmatched bases: 4. CDR1 and CDR2 from the germline V gene are MRHNA and SNTAGT.

The V gene is TRBV10-3, the J gene TRBJ2-5; D call uncertain. V lost 7 bases to trimming and J lost 5 bases, with 14 bases between them. The CDR3 extends over 13 amino acids. Germline V lookup: CDR1 ENHRY, CDR2 SYGVKD. The CDR3: CAINPGMGETQYF. CDR3 DNA: TGTGCCATCAATCCTGGAATGGGGGAGACCCAGTACTTC.

This clonotype has a handful of counts. The V call is TRBV7-8, the J call TRBJ1-3, with 10 nucleotides matching TRBD1. The CDR3 has 18 residues. The J segment lost 0 bases and the V segment lost 5 bases, leaving 10 bases of the junction unmatched. The V gene's germline CDR1 is SGHVS and CDR2 FQNEAQ. DNA of the CDR3: TGTGCCAGCAGCGTCCGGGACAGGGGTTCTATCTCTGGAAACACCATATATTTT. Its translation is CASSVRDRGSISGNTIYF.

There are many counts of this clonotype. The genes are TRBV29-1 and TRBJ1-1; a weak D match, TRBD1 (6 bases). This CDR3 comprises 12 residues. The V gene's germline CDR1 is SQVTM and CDR2 ANQGSEA. The V end lost 4 bases, the J end lost 11 bases, and 17 bases lay between the germline ends. This CDR3 reads CSVVFSGGRAFF. The CDR3 DNA follows: TGCAGCGTTGTGTTTAGCGGGGGGCGTGCTTTCTTT.

In nucleotides, the CDR3 is TGTGCCAGCAGCCAATACTCTCTCGGGGTACAAGAGACCCAGTACTTC. It is translated as CASSQYSLGVQETQYF. V gene TRBV3-1 combines with J gene TRBJ2-5; possibly TRBD2 for D (5 bases). V shed 2 bases and J shed 2 bases, with 15 bases lying between them. Germline-derived CDR1 and CDR2 are LGHDT and YNNKEL (reference sequence). CDR3 length: 16 amino acids.

This clonotype was seen a few times. This chain uses TRBV6-1 with TRBJ2-2; a possible D gene is TRBD1 (5 bases). V lost 5 bases to trimming and J lost 4 bases, with 11 bases between them. Germline lookup yields CDR1 MNHNS and CDR2 SASEGT. The CDR3 consists of 14 residues. CDR3 sequence (DNA): TGTGCCAGCAGTACAACCAGGGCCACCGGGGAGCTGTTTTTT. It codes for CASSTTRATGELFF.

This clonotype turned up a few times. This rearrangement joins TRBV20-1 to TRBJ1-2; D gene unclear. This CDR3 is 12 amino acids long. Per germline, CDR1 DFQATT and CDR2 SNEGSKA (reference sequence). The V end was cut by 5 bases, the J end by 8 bases, with 15 bases between. CDR3 sequence: CSAPDQPGGYTF. The CDR3 bases are TGCAGTGCTCCGGATCAACCTGGGGGCTACACCTTC.

This clonotype was seen ten or more times. The V gene is TRBV2, the J gene TRBJ2-7, with D unclear. The germline V and J ends were trimmed by 3 bases and 2 bases, with 11 bases remaining between them. CDR1 and CDR2 from the germline V gene are SNHLY and FYNNEI. CDR3 length: 14 residues. CDR3 DNA: TGTGCCAGCAGTGAGCCCCCTTTCACCTACGAGCAGTACTTC. Residues: CASSEPPFTYEQYF.